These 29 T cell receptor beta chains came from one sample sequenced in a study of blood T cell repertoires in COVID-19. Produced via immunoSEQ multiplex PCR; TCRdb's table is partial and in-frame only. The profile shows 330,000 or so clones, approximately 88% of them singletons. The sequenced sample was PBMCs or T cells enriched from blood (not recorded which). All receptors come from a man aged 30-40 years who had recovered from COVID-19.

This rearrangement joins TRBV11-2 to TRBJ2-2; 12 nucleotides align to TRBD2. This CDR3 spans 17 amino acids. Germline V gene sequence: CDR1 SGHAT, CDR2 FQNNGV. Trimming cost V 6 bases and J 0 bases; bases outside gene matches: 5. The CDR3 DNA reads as TGTGCCAGCAGACAACTAGCGGGGGGACCGAACACCGGGGAGCTGTTTTTT. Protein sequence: CASRQLAGGPNTGELFF.

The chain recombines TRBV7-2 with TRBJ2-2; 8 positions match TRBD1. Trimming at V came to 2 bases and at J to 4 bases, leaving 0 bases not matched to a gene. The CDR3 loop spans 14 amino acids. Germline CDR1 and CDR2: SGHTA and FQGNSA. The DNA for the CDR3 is TGTGCCAGCAGCTTAACAGGGGGCACCGGGGAGCTGTTTTTT. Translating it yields CASSLTGGTGELFF.

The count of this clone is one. DNA for the CDR3: TGTGCCAGCAGAGTGACAGGAGGAGATGGCTACACCTTC. Translating it yields CASRVTGGDGYTF. The J gene is TRBJ1-2, the V gene TRBV5-4; TRBD1 is a possible D gene (6 bases). The CDR3 totals 13 residues. The ends were cut back, 5 bases at V and 6 bases at J, with 14 bases in the middle. Germline lookup yields CDR1 SGHNT and CDR2 YYREEE (reference sequence).

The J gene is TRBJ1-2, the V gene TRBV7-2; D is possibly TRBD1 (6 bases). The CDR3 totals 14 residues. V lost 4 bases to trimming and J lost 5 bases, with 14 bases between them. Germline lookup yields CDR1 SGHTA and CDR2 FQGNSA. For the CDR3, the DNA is TGTGCCAGCAGCTCCGGTCCAGGGGTTTATGGCTACACCTTC. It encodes CASSSGPGVYGYTF.

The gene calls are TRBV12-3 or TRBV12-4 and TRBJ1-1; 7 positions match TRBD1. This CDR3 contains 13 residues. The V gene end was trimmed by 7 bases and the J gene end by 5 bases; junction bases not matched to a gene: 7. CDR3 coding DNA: TGTGCCAGCATGCAGGGGGTGTGGACTGAAGCTTTCTTT. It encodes CASMQGVWTEAFF.

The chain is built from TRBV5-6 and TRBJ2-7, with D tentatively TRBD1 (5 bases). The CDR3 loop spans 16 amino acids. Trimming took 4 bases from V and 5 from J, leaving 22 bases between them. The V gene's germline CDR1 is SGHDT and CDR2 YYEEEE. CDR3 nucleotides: TGTGCCAGCAGCCCCGTGGGTTTGGGGCTATGGGACGAGCAGTACTTC. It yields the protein CASSPVGLGLWDEQYF.

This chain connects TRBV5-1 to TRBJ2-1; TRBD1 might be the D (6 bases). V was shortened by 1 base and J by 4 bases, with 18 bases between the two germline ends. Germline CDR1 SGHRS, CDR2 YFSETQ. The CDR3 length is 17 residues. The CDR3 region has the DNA TGCGCCAGCAGCTTGACTTATAGGCAGGGGAAGTACAATGAGCAGTTCTTC. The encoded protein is CASSLTYRQGKYNEQFF.

CDR3 residues: CASSLGTENTEAFF. The CDR3 nucleotides read TGCGCCAGCAGCTTGGGGACAGAGAACACTGAAGCTTTCTTT. The rearrangement links TRBV5-1 to TRBJ1-1, with D possibly TRBD1 on 6 matching bases. Trimming shortened V by 0 bases and J by 1 base, and 7 bases separated the two germline ends. The V gene's germline CDR1 is SGHRS and CDR2 YFSETQ. The CDR3 consists of 14 residues. Together with reference TRBV5-1 and TRBJ1-1, the CDR3 gives the full variable domain: KAGVTQTPRYLIKTRGQQVTLSCSPISGHRSVSWYQQTPGQGLQFLFEYFSETQRNKGNFPGRFSGRQFSNSRSEMNVSTLELGDSALYLCASSLGTENTEAFFGQGTRLTVV.

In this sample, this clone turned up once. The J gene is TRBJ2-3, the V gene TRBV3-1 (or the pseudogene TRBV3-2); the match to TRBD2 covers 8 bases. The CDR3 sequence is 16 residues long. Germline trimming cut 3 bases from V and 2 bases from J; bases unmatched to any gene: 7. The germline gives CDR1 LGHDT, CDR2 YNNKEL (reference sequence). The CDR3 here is CASSHKRGSYTDTQYF. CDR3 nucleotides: TGTGCCAGCAGCCATAAGCGGGGGTCATACACAGATACGCAGTATTTT.

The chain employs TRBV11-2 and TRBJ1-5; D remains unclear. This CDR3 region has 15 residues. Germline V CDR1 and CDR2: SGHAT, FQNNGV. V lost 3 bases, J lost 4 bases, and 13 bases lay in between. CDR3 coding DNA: TGTGCCAGCAGCTTGTCGGGTGGGTCTAATCAGCCCCAGCATTTT. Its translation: CASSLSGGSNQPQHF.

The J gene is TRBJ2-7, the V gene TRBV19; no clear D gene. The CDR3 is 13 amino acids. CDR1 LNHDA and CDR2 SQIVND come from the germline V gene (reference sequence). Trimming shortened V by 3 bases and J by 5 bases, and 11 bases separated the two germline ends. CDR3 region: CASSIGRINEQYF. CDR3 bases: TGTGCCAGTAGTATTGGCAGAATAAACGAGCAGTACTTC. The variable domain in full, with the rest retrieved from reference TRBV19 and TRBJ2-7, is DGGITQSPKYLFRKEGQNVTLSCEQNLNHDAMYWYRQDPGQGLRLIYYSQIVNDFQKGDIAEGYSVSREKKESFPLTVTSAQKNPTAFYLCASSIGRINEQYFGPGTRLTVT.

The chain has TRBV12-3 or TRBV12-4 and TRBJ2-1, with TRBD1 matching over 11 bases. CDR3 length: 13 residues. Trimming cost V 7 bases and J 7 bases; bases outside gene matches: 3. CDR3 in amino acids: CASNRDRGNEQFF. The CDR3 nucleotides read TGTGCCAGCAATCGGGACAGGGGGAATGAGCAGTTCTTC.

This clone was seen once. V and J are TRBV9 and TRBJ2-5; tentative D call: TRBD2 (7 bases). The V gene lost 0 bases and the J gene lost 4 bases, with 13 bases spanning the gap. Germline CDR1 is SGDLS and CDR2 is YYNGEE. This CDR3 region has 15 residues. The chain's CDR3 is CASSVAAGARETQYF. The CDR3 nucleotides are TGTGCCAGCAGCGTAGCCGCGGGGGCGAGAGAGACCCAGTACTTC.

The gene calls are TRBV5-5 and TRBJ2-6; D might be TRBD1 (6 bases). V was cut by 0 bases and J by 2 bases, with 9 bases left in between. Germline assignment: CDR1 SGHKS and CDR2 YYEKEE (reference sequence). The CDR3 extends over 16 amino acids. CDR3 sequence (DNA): TGTGCCAGCAGCTTGGCCTACAGGGCTGGGGCCAACGTCCTGACTTTC. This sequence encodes CASSLAYRAGANVLTF.

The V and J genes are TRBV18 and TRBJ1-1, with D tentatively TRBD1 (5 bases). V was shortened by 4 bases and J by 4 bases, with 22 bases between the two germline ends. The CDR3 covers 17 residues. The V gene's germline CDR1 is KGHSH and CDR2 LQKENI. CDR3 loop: CASSLRFEGANGTEAFF. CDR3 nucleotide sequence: TGTGCCAGCTCACTACGATTTGAAGGGGCTAACGGCACTGAAGCTTTCTTT.

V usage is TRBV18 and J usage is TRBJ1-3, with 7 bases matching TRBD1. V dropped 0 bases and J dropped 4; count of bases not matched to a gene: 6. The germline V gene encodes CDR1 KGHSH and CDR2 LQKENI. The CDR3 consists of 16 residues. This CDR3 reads CASSPPITGVGNTIYF. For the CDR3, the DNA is TGTGCCAGCTCACCACCGATCACAGGGGTGGGAAACACCATATATTTT.

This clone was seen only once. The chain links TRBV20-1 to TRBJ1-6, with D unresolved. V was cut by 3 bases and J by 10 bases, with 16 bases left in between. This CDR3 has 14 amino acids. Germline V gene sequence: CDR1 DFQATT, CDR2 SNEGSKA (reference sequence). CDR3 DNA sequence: TGCAGTGCTAGTAGGTCTGAGGTTTGGTCACCCCTCCACTTT. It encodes CSASRSEVWSPLHF.

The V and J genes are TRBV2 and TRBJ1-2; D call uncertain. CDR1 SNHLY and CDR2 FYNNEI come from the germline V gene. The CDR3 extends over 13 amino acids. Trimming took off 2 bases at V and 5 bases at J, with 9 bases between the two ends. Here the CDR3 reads CASSEKGGYGYTF. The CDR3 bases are TGTGCCAGCAGTGAAAAGGGCGGGTATGGCTACACCTTC. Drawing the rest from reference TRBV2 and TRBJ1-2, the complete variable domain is EPEVTQTPSHQVTQMGQEVILRCVPISNHLYFYWYRQILGQKVEFLVSFYNNEISEKSEIFDDQFSVERPDGSNFTLKIRSTKLEDSAMYFCASSEKGGYGYTFGSGTRLTVV.

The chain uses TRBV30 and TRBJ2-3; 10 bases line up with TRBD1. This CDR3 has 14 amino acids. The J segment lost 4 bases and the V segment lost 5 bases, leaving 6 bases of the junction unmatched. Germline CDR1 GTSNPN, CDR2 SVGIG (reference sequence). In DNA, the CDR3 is TGTGCCTGGGCGACAGGGGGCGATGCAGATACGCAGTATTTT. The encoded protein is CAWATGGDADTQYF.

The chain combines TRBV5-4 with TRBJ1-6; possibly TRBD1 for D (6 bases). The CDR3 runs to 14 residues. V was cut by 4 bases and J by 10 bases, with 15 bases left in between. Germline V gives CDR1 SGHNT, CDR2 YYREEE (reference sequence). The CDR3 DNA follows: TGTGCCAGCAGCCCCGACAGGTTAAGCTCACCCCTCCACTTT. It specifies CASSPDRLSSPLHF.

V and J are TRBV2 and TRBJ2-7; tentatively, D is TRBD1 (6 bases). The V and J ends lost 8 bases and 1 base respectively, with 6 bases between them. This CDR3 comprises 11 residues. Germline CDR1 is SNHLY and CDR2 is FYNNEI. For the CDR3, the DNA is TGTGCCAGCGACAGGTCCTACGAGCAGTACTTC. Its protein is CASDRSYEQYF.

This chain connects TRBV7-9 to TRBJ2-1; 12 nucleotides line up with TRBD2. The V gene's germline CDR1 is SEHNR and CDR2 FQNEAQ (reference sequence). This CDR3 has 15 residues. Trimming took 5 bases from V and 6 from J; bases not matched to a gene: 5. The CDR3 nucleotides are TGTGCCAGCAGCCAAGCTAGCGGGGGGGGCAATGAGCAGTTCTTC. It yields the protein CASSQASGGGNEQFF.

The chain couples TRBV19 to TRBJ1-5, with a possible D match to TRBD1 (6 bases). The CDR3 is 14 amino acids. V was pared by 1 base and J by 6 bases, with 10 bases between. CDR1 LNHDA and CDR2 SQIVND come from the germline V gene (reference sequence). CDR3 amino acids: CASSIVGAVQPQHF. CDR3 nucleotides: TGTGCCAGTAGTATAGTGGGGGCCGTTCAGCCCCAGCATTTT. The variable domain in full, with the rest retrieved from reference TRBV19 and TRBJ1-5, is DGGITQSPKYLFRKEGQNVTLSCEQNLNHDAMYWYRQDPGQGLRLIYYSQIVNDFQKGDIAEGYSVSREKKESFPLTVTSAQKNPTAFYLCASSIVGAVQPQHFGDGTRLSIL.

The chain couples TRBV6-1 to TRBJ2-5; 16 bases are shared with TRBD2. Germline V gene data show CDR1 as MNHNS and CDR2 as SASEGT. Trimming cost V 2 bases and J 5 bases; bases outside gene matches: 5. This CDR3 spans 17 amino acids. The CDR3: CASSELGLAGGLETQYF. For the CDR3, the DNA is TGTGCCAGCAGTGAATTGGGACTAGCGGGGGGGCTGGAGACCCAGTACTTC.

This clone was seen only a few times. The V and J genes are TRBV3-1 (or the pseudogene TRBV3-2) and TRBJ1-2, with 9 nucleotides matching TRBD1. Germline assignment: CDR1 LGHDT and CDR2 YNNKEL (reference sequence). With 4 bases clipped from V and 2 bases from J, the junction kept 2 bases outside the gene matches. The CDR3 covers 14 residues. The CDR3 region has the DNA TGTGCCAGCAGCCCCGGGACAGGGAACTATGGCTACACCTTC. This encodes CASSPGTGNYGYTF.

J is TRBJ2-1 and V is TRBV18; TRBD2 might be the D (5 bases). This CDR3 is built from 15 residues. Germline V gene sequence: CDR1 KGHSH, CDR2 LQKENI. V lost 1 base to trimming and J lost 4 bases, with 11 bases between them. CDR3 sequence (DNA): TGTGCCAGCTCACCACTCGGCGGGCTGTACAATGAGCAGTTCTTC. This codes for CASSPLGGLYNEQFF.

CDR3 nucleotides: TGTGCCAGCAGCTCCAGGGTTATTTATAATTCACCCCTCCACTTT. Protein: CASSSRVIYNSPLHF. The genes are TRBV5-8 and TRBJ1-6; the D gene is possibly TRBD1 (5 bases). Between the trimmed V and J ends, which lost 3 bases and 4 bases, there was a span of 11 bases. The germline V gene encodes CDR1 SGHTS and CDR2 YDEGEE. This CDR3 contains 15 residues.

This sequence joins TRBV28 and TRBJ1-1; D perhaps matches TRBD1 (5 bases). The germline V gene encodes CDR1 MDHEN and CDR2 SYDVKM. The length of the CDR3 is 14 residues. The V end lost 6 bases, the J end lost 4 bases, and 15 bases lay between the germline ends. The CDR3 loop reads CASSPAGGGTEAFF. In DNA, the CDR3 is TGTGCCAGCAGCCCCGCCGGCGGGGGCACTGAAGCTTTCTTT.

Here the CDR3 reads CASSLEGTGFTNEQFF. CDR3 nucleotide sequence: TGCGCCAGCAGCTTGGAGGGGACAGGGTTTACGAATGAGCAGTTCTTC. The genes are TRBV5-1 and TRBJ2-1; TRBD1 matches at 9 bases. This CDR3 is 16 amino acids long. Looked up from germline, CDR1 is SGHRS and CDR2 is YFSETQ. The trim removed 0 bases at V and 7 bases at J, leaving 8 bases unmatched. Together with reference TRBV5-1 and TRBJ2-1, the CDR3 gives the full variable domain: KAGVTQTPRYLIKTRGQQVTLSCSPISGHRSVSWYQQTPGQGLQFLFEYFSETQRNKGNFPGRFSGRQFSNSRSEMNVSTLELGDSALYLCASSLEGTGFTNEQFFGPGTRLTVL.